This note documents a single T cell receptor (beta chain) sequence. Its antigen is undetermined. Assay used: immunoSEQ multiplex PCR; TCRdb lists only in-frame clones, some missing. Seen here are 60,000 to 85,000 clones, roughly 83% observed once, and the top ten hold about 1.5%. The entry originates in a study of OX40 agonist ivuxolimab in advanced cancers. Study-wide context: The treatment was a fully human IgG2 OX40 agonist, ivuxolimab. A diagnosis of hepatocellular carcinoma, melanoma, renal cell or head and neck cancer was present in dose-escalation patients.

CDR3 length: 17 residues. CDR1 is SGHNT, CDR2 YYREEE, per germline (reference sequence). The junction had 2 bases not matched to a gene; V was cut back by 3 bases and J by 0 bases. Whole-study findings and limits: Fewer expanded clones were found on average in CD4+ than in CD8+ T cells. Specificity for antigen went undetermined in the expanded peripheral T cells.

The sample here was CD4+ or CD8+ T cells sorted from blood, taken in a trial of the OX40 agonist ivuxolimab. V is TRBV5-4 and J is TRBJ2-6; 11 bases align to TRBD1. This TCR was sampled from an adult with an advanced solid tumor such as melanoma, head and neck, liver or kidney cancer. The CDR3 DNA sequence: TGTGCCAGCAGCTCGGGGACAGGGGGCTCTGGGGCCAACGTCCTGACTTTC. Protein sequence: CASSSGTGGSGANVLTF.